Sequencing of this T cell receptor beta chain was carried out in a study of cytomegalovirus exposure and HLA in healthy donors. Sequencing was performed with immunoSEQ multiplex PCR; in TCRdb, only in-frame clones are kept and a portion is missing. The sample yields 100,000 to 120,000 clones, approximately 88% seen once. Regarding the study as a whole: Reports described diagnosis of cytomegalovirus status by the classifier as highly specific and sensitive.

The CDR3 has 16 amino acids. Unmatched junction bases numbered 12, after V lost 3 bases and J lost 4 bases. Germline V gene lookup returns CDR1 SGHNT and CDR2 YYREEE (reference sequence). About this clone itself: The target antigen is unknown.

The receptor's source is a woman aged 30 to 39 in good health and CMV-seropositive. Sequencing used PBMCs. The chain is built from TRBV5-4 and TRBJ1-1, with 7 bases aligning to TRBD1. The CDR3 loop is CASSSKTQGIGTEAFF. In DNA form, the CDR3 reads TGTGCCAGCAGCTCTAAGACACAGGGGATCGGCACTGAAGCTTTCTTT. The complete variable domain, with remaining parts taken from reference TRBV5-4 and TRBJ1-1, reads ETGVTQSPTHLIKTRGQQVTLRCSSQSGHNTVSWYQQALGQGPQFIFQYYREEENGRGNFPPRFSGLQFPNYSSELNVNALELDDSALYLCASSSKTQGIGTEAFFGQGTRLTVV.